Listed below are T cell receptor beta chains from one sample, sequenced in a study of T cell clusters in autoimmune cytopenias. With the multiplex PCR reads reprocessed, TCRdb shows one record per CDR3 protein and no DNA. Here the sample table reports some 6,700 distinct CDR3 sequences. These data were likewise used in another study, on T cell repertoires in aging, cancer and after chemotherapy.

The sample taken for sequencing was peripheral blood. These receptors were obtained from a human donor in good health. CDR3s include the opening cysteine and the closing phenylalanine or tryptophan. The order of the fields is clone size, V gene, J gene, CDR3 protein. Not every row has a clone size; where given, it reads once, few, many or a size class.

NA,TRBV27,TRBJ2-5,CASSSWGTTVRTQYF
medium-sized,TRBV6-1,TRBJ2-1,CASSGGLVSSYNEQFF
medium-sized,TRBV19,TRBJ1-2,CASRTGTDYGYTF
medium-sized,TRBV6-5,TRBJ2-4,CASSYGVAKNIQYF
NA,TRBV5-4,TRBJ1-2,CASSLLTGLLVNYGYTF
medium-sized,TRBV6-5,TRBJ1-5,CASSNPNQPQHF
medium-sized,TRBV6-1,TRBJ2-3,CASARGADTQYF
NA,TRBV6-5,TRBJ1-1,CASSTRTGEGEAFF
NA,TRBV5-4,TRBJ2-5,CASSLGGMETQYF
NA,TRBV27,TRBJ1-2,CASSLSLQGSNYGYTF
medium-sized,TRBV18,TRBJ2-2,CASSPGTGNTGELFF
medium-sized,TRBV6-1,TRBJ2-2,CASSLAGHTGELFF
medium-sized,TRBV19,TRBJ1-2,CASSMAAGVDYGYTF
NA,TRBV6-2/TRBV6-3,TRBJ2-5,CASSIPGTRETQYF
medium-sized,TRBV19,TRBJ1-6,CASSRDGGSPLHF
medium-sized,TRBV6-2/TRBV6-3,TRBJ1-5,CASNEHLNQPQHF
medium-sized,TRBV27,TRBJ1-6,CASSLGQTPNSPLHF
NA,TRBV18,TRBJ1-4,CASSPKGGARANRPSKLFF
NA,TRBV20-1,TRBJ2-7,CSARDSAGGFYEQYF
NA,TRBV6-1,TRBJ1-1,CASSEWDMASEAFF
medium-sized,TRBV6-1,TRBJ1-2,CASRIGTGEVFDGYTF
NA,TRBV20-1,TRBJ1-2,CSVPLRVGLGYTF
NA,TRBV11-2,TRBJ2-7,CASSLVGLAGSEYF
medium-sized,TRBV6-1,TRBJ2-1,CASWDRGRNEQFF
medium-sized,TRBV30,TRBJ1-1,CAWSALPVNTEAFF
NA,TRBV12-3/TRBV12-4,TRBJ1-6,CASSPGTDNSPLHF
NA,TRBV7-6,TRBJ2-7,CASSLGVGDSYEQYF
NA,TRBV28,TRBJ2-5,CASTTSGRAKETQYF
medium-sized,TRBV13,TRBJ1-5,CASSLGGSNQPQHF
NA,TRBV4-3,TRBJ2-7,CASSVLRDNEQYF
NA,TRBV5-1,TRBJ2-2,CASSLEPGGNTGELFF
NA,TRBV7-9,TRBJ1-3,CASLTDAWNTIYF
medium-sized,TRBV19,TRBJ2-2,CASTGAGGTGELFF
medium-sized,TRBV5-6,TRBJ2-1,CASSLRGFGYNEQFF
NA,TRBV20-1,TRBJ2-4,CSAGLPGTGGTIQYF
medium-sized,TRBV27,TRBJ1-2,CASSSVGRGDGYTF
medium-sized,TRBV30,TRBJ1-2,CAWSGGRGWGYTF
medium-sized,TRBV12-3/TRBV12-4,TRBJ1-2,CASSPGHLPYGYTF
NA,TRBV12-3/TRBV12-4,TRBJ2-7,CASSGLAGFYEQYF
medium-sized,TRBV6-5,TRBJ2-1,CASKIRSSYNEQFF
medium-sized,TRBV12-3/TRBV12-4,TRBJ2-3,CASRLGEDTQYF
medium-sized,TRBV19,TRBJ1-1,CASRAVRNTEAFF
NA,TRBV20-1,TRBJ2-3,CSARGLAGGNTDTQYF
NA,TRBV20-1,TRBJ2-5,CSALLRTETQYF
medium-sized,TRBV6-5,TRBJ2-7,CATSGTGGVEQYF
medium-sized,TRBV27,TRBJ2-3,CASTSSGTQYF
NA,TRBV6-6,TRBJ1-5,CASSRSRDRDGQPQHF
NA,TRBV28,TRBJ1-1,CASSLYGQGIDEAFF
medium-sized,TRBV6-5,TRBJ2-7,CASSGDRGAYEQYF
NA,TRBV5-1,TRBJ2-5,CASSLSGGEKTQYF
medium-sized,TRBV30,TRBJ1-2,CAWSEGDLRGYTF
medium-sized,TRBV12-3/TRBV12-4,TRBJ2-7,CASSAGTSGPYEQYF
NA,TRBV7-9,TRBJ1-2,CASSRGQGARGYTF